This record covers a single TCR beta chain. Its matching antigen is unknown. Compared with germline, one end of the junction differs, possibly owing to a read error. Per germline, CDR1 MNHNY and CDR2 SVGAGI (reference sequence). The CDR3 extends over 13 amino acids. The data originate from a study of OX40 agonist ivuxolimab in advanced cancers. The study's findings and limits: Still undetermined is the antigen specificity of the expanded peripheral T cells. The CD4+ and CD8+ T cells in the blood had expanded clonally by week 6 at 0.1 to 3.0 mg/kg.

Assay used: immunoSEQ multiplex PCR; TCRdb lists only in-frame clones, some missing. Among more than 65,000 clones listed, roughly 89% were seen once. The J gene is TRBJ1-5, the V gene TRBV6-6; D not resolved. Sequenced material: CD4+ or CD8+ T cells sorted from blood, taken in a trial of the OX40 agonist ivuxolimab. This TCR came from an adult with an advanced solid tumor such as melanoma, head and neck, liver or kidney cancer. CDR3 DNA: TGTGCCAGCAGTATAGCAAGTAATCACCCCCAGCATTTT. Its protein is CASSIASNHPQHF.